The present entry profiles one T cell receptor beta chain with its context. Its binding antigen is unknown. Base quality data are lacking; no much larger clone is found one base away. Receptor libraries were prepared by the immunoSEQ multiplex PCR assay. As stored in TCRdb, this immuneACCESS dataset retains in-frame rearrangements with V and J assigned. A fraction of the clones does not appear; measured against another copy, unresolved V genes explain less than half of the discrepancy, and the remainder lacks a known reason. The sample contains 85,000 to 100,000 clones, 85% to 95% of them found a single time. The ten largest account for approximately 8% of the sample. This sample is drawn from a study of control samples from healthy donors and cancer patients (dated by TCRdb to the early 2020s). Relative to germline, V is 4 bases shorter and J is 1 base shorter, with 9 bases between their ends. For CDR1 and CDR2, the germline V gene (reference sequence) lists SEHNR and FQNEAQ. The CDR3, from cysteine to phenylalanine, totals 14 residues. Left in the record is the CDR3 DNA by itself, 42 bases read in frame from the first base.

This sequence originates from a man between 18 and 29 years old in good health. Sequenced sample: blood. The V and J genes are TRBV7-9 and TRBJ2-3; the D region possibly corresponds to TRBD2 (5 bases align). For the CDR3, the sequence is CASSWRLGTDTQYF. The nucleotide sequence reads TGTGCCAGCAGCTGGAGGTTGGGCACAGATACGCAGTATTTT.